This entry concerns a single T cell receptor beta chain. Antigen: not known. The PCR employed 60 Vbeta primers together with 13 Jbeta primers. Data came from immunoSEQ multiplex PCR; TCRdb stores just in-frame clones and leaves some out. The table lists some 130,000 clones, approximately 78% of them singletons, with less than 3.5% in the top ten. The data were taken from a study of cytomegalovirus exposure and HLA in healthy donors. This CDR3 region has 16 residues. Germline V lookup: CDR1 SGDLS, CDR2 YYNGEE. Trimming took 4 bases from V and 6 from J; bases not matched to a gene: 5. Points from the study as a whole: CMV serostatus was the sole immune exposure data available. A later analysis linked some 18,000 TCR beta sequences to HLA alleles at 0.05 false discovery rate.

The receptor's source is a human donor in good health. The material sequenced was PBMCs. V and J are TRBV9 and TRBJ2-2; 14 bases agree with TRBD2. CDR3 residues: CASSFGLAGGAGELFF. The CDR3 bases are TGTGCCAGCAGCTTCGGACTAGCGGGGGGCGCCGGGGAGCTGTTTTTT.